The 5 T cell receptor beta chains listed next were all sequenced from one sample in a study of cytomegalovirus exposure and HLA in healthy donors. PCR involved 60 Vbeta and 13 Jbeta primers. TCRdb's table, derived via immunoSEQ multiplex PCR, lists solely in-frame clones and lacks some. This table has some 180,000 clones, roughly four fifths appearing once. Sequences were obtained from PBMCs. The source of these receptors is a man between 25 and 39 years old in good health and CMV-seronegative.

The CDR3, as DNA: TGCGCCACCAGGGGGCCCGGGGCCAACGTCCTGACTTTC. Translated, it gives CATRGPGANVLTF. V is TRBV10-1 and J is TRBJ2-6; TRBD1 agrees at 8 bases. CDR1 and CDR2 (germline): WNHNN, SYGVQD (reference sequence). V shed 10 bases, J shed 4 bases, and the junction held 3 bases outside the gene matches. CDR3 length: 13 amino acids.

The rearrangement uses TRBV5-6 and TRBJ1-1; 9 nucleotides line up with TRBD1. Germline trimming cut 4 bases from V and 1 base from J; bases unmatched to any gene: 2. The germline V gene encodes CDR1 SGHDT and CDR2 YYEEEE. The CDR3 is 14 residues long. The CDR3 is CASSVGQGNTEAFF. CDR3 coding DNA: TGTGCCAGCAGCGTGGGACAGGGGAACACTGAAGCTTTCTTT.

This clone was detected once. The chain recombines TRBV27 with TRBJ2-7; TRBD1 agrees at 8 bases. The CDR3 sequence is 16 residues long. Germline V gene lookup returns CDR1 MNHEY and CDR2 SMNVEV (reference sequence). J was trimmed by 6 bases and V by 3 bases; bases with no gene match: 13. The CDR3 region has the DNA TGTGCCAGCAGTTTTTACCGTAAGGACAGGGAGACCGAGCAGTACTTC. This gives the protein CASSFYRKDRETEQYF.

This clone was seen a few times. This chain joins TRBV6-1 and TRBJ1-1; D may be TRBD1 (5 bases). Per the germline V gene, CDR1 is MNHNS and CDR2 is SASEGT. The V gene lost 4 bases and the J gene lost 1 base, with 10 bases spanning the gap. The length of the CDR3 is 14 residues. CDR3 nucleotide sequence: TGTGCCAGCAGTGCAGACAGCGAGAACACTGAAGCTTTCTTT. Translated: CASSADSENTEAFF.

This clone was seen just once. The V call is TRBV18, the J call TRBJ2-1; unclear D gene. The ends were cut back, 0 bases at V and 5 bases at J, with 8 bases in the middle. Germline V gene lookup returns CDR1 KGHSH and CDR2 LQKENI. The CDR3 runs to 14 residues. This CDR3 reads CASSPPSVNNEQFF. Here the CDR3 DNA reads TGTGCCAGCTCACCACCAAGCGTAAACAATGAGCAGTTCTTC.